The rows below give T cell receptor beta chains drawn from one sample of a study of T cell responses to AZD1222 COVID-19 vaccine. Profiling relied on immunoSEQ multiplex PCR, and the TCRdb table lists in-frame clones only, not all of them. The sample has some 150,000 clones, roughly 91% seen once. This specimen was peripheral blood, taken on day 0 of AZD1222 vaccination. These receptors came from an adult in good health. The CDR3 runs from the conserved cysteine through the conserved F or W. Each record gives: V gene, D gene, J gene, clone size, CDR3 protein, CDR3 DNA. A D gene is named only where the DNA matches it firmly. The size field is filled for only some rows; it gives once, few, many or a size class.

>TRBV9|-|TRBJ2-3|-
CASSVGGWASTDTQYF
TGTGCCAGCAGCGTAGGAGGGTGGGCTAGCACAGATACGCAGTATTTT
>TRBV5-1|-|TRBJ1-2|-
CASSLMGLHGYTF
TGCGCCAGCAGCTTGATGGGGTTACATGGCTACACCTTC
>TRBV9|TRBD1|TRBJ1-2|-
CASSVGGGHGYTF
TGTGCCAGCAGCGTGGGAGGGGGCCATGGCTACACCTTC
>TRBV6-5|-|TRBJ1-1|-
CASTGQPNTEAFF
TGTGCCAGCACAGGACAGCCGAACACTGAAGCTTTCTTT
>TRBV7-9|-|TRBJ2-7|-
CASSPSGTFYEQYF
TGTGCCAGCAGCCCAAGTGGGACGTTCTACGAGCAGTACTTC
>TRBV5-1|TRBD2|TRBJ2-1|-
CASSLASGYYNEQFF
TGCGCCAGCAGCTTGGCTAGCGGCTACTACAATGAGCAGTTCTTC
>TRBV3-1/TRBV3-2|-|TRBJ1-3|-
CASSFGIGGVGNTIYF
TGTGCCAGCAGCTTCGGTATTGGGGGCGTTGGAAACACCATATATTTT
>TRBV5-6|-|TRBJ1-6|-
CASSFQGSPLHF
TGTGCCAGCAGCTTTCAGGGATCACCCCTCCACTTT
>TRBV2|-|TRBJ1-5|once
CASSEWGDPQHF
TGTGCCAGCAGTGAGTGGGGGGATCCCCAGCATTTT
>TRBV18|-|TRBJ1-1|-
CASSPSRQDLMNTEAFF
TGTGCCAGCTCACCATCCAGGCAGGATTTAATGAACACTGAAGCTTTCTTT
>TRBV5-1|-|TRBJ2-7|-
CASSPLGTEAYEQYF
TGCGCCAGCAGCCCCCTGGGGACTGAGGCTTACGAGCAGTACTTC
>TRBV28|TRBD1|TRBJ1-6|-
CASSQPGQGGHNSPLHF
TGTGCCAGCAGTCAACCGGGACAGGGAGGTCATAATTCACCCCTCCACTTT
>TRBV19|-|TRBJ2-1|-
CASSIVGSHNEQFF
TGTGCCAGTAGTATAGTAGGGTCACACAATGAGCAGTTCTTC
>TRBV5-6|-|TRBJ2-1|-
CASSSRGNEQFF
TGTGCCAGCAGCTCCCGAGGCAATGAGCAGTTCTTC
>TRBV18|-|TRBJ1-5|once
CASSPHSNQPQHF
TGTGCCAGCTCACCACATAGCAATCAGCCCCAGCATTTT
>TRBV29-1|-|TRBJ1-2|-
CSVDDYGYTF
TGCAGCGTTGACGACTATGGCTACACCTTC
>TRBV7-2|TRBD2|TRBJ2-2|-
CASGKLAGVTGELFF
TGTGCCAGCGGGAAACTAGCGGGGGTCACCGGGGAGCTGTTTTTT
>TRBV7-2|TRBD1|TRBJ2-1|-
CASRSGDRAPYNEQFF
TGTGCCAGCAGATCTGGGGACAGGGCCCCCTACAATGAGCAGTTCTTC
>TRBV7-9|TRBD1|TRBJ1-2|-
CASSLGSAGGIYGYTF
TGTGCCAGCAGCTTAGGATCGGCAGGGGGCATCTATGGCTACACCTTC
>TRBV7-9|-|TRBJ1-5|-
CASSLTVAGDQPQHF
TGTGCCAGCAGCCTCACGGTGGCGGGGGACCAGCCCCAGCATTTT
>TRBV2|TRBD1|TRBJ1-5|-
CASSSTRGQGVRAQHF
TGTGCCAGCAGTTCTACCCGCGGACAGGGGGTCCGAGCCCAGCATTTT
>TRBV9|TRBD1|TRBJ1-1|-
CASSRTGANTEAFF
TGTGCCAGCAGCCGCACAGGGGCGAACACTGAAGCTTTCTTT
>TRBV5-1|TRBD1|TRBJ1-1|-
CASSWGDQGDF
TGCGCCAGCAGCTGGGGGGACCAGGGGGATTTT
>TRBV6-5|-|TRBJ2-2|-
CASRGSGGDTGELFF
TGTGCCAGCAGGGGGTCAGGAGGGGACACCGGGGAGCTGTTTTTT
>TRBV10-3|-|TRBJ1-2|-
CAISDRTMDGYTF
TGTGCCATCAGTGACCGGACGATGGATGGCTACACCTTC
>TRBV7-3|-|TRBJ1-1|-
CASSPGGSTEAFF
TGTGCCAGCAGTCCTGGGGGGAGCACTGAAGCTTTCTTT
>TRBV5-1|TRBD1|TRBJ1-2|-
CASSLGQGADGYTF
TGCGCCAGCAGCTTGGGACAGGGGGCTGATGGCTACACCTTC
>TRBV6-1|-|TRBJ2-7|-
CASSEQGSSYEQYF
TGTGCCAGCAGTGAGCAGGGAAGCTCCTACGAGCAGTACTTC
>TRBV19|-|TRBJ1-1|-
CASSEFGRTEAFF
TGTGCCAGTAGTGAGTTTGGGAGAACTGAAGCTTTCTTT
>TRBV6-5|-|TRBJ2-7|-
CASSHGGEQYF
TGTGCCAGCAGTCACGGTGGCGAGCAGTACTTC
>TRBV15|-|TRBJ2-5|-
CATSREEGLPEETQYF
TGTGCCACCAGCAGAGAGGAGGGGTTGCCCGAAGAGACCCAGTACTTC
>TRBV5-8|TRBD1|TRBJ2-7|-
CASIRDRGLYEQYF
TGTGCCAGCATCCGGGACAGGGGCCTCTACGAGCAGTACTTC